This T cell receptor (beta chain) was profiled in a study of PD-L1 blockade in urothelial cancer. Study summary: Most patients, twenty-five of 29, were males with bladder-origin cancer. The number of prior chemotherapy regimens per patient was 0 to 3.

This CDR3 has 15 residues. The V segment lost 7 bases and the J segment 5 bases; nucleotides outside the gene matches: 11. The germline gives CDR1 MNHEY, CDR2 SMNVEV (reference sequence). As to this clone: No antigen is known for it.

This sample's time point: pretreatment peripheral blood. Patient sample counts ranged from 1 to 8, pretreatment and on-treatment. Regarding the study as a whole: When pretreatment blood TCR clonality was below the median, it predicted better survival.

Only in-frame clones appear in the TCRdb table, and some are missing; sequencing was by immunoSEQ multiplex PCR. The table has around 100,000 clones, roughly 87% seen once. V usage is TRBV27 and J usage is TRBJ1-3, with 7 bases that match TRBD1. The sequence was collected from a man aged 60 to 75 with urothelial cancer. The sequencing here drew on PBMCs, taken around atezolizumab (anti-PD-L1) treatment. CDR3 sequence: CASTPTGADRNTIYF. The CDR3 nucleotides are TGTGCCAGCACCCCAACAGGGGCTGATCGAAACACCATATATTTT.